One and the same sample provided the 22 T cell receptor beta chains below, sequenced in a study of breast tumors, draining lymph nodes, adjacent tissues. MiXCR, applied by TCRdb to the multiplex PCR reads, yields one record per CDR3 protein. The profile covers 200,000 to 300,000 distinct CDR3 sequences, with 30% to 35% appearing a single time and 1.1% taken by the ten largest. The lymph nodes were axillary draining lymph nodes from breast cancer patients. Sequenced: axillary lymph node tissue. The receptors were gathered from a female donor with breast cancer. Some clones in this sample may be carry-over from other donors' samples.

As concerns this clonotype: Being one base from a much bigger clone, this may be a read error. This sequence joins TRBV20-1 and TRBJ2-7; the D is unclear. Trimming stripped 0 bases from V and 6 bases from J, with 15 bases between. This CDR3 comprises 14 residues. Germline V gene sequence: CDR1 DFQATT, CDR2 SNEGSKA (reference sequence). CDR3 sequence reads: CSAREPNGASEQYF. CDR3 DNA sequence: TGCAGTGCTAGAGAGCCCAATGGCGCCTCCGAGCAGTACTTC.

The sample holds many counts of this clonotype. The chain employs TRBV7-9 and TRBJ2-1; D unresolved. CDR1 is SEHNR, CDR2 FQNEAQ, per germline (reference sequence). V lost 5 bases and J 6 bases, leaving 5 bases between the germline ends. This CDR3 is 11 amino acids long. CDR3 DNA: TGTGCCAGCAGCCGTAGCAATGAGCAGTTCTTC. Translating it yields CASSRSNEQFF. Based on the CDR3 plus reference TRBV7-9 and TRBJ2-1, the full variable domain is DTGVSQNPRHKITKRGQNVTFRCDPISEHNRLYWYRQTLGQGPEFLTYFQNEAQLEKSRLLSDRFSAERPKGSFSTLEIQRTEQGDSAMYLCASSRSNEQFFGPGTRLTVL.

In this sample, this clonotype turned up many times. CDR3 protein: CASSLTQGYTF. The CDR3 DNA reads TGTGCCAGCAGCTTGACTCAAGGCTACACCTTC. The J gene is TRBJ1-2, the V gene TRBV7-2; D not certain. This CDR3 is 11 amino acids long. Trimming stripped 3 bases from V and 8 bases from J, with 7 bases between. CDR1 and CDR2 from the germline V gene are SGHTA and FQGNSA.

There are many counts of this clonotype. The rearrangement links TRBV20-1 to TRBJ2-5, with D perhaps TRBD2 (6 bases). Germline V gene lookup returns CDR1 DFQATT and CDR2 SNEGSKA (reference sequence). V was shortened by 3 bases and J by 5 bases, with 19 bases between the two germline ends. The CDR3 runs to 15 residues. CDR3 residues: CSARLAGTRRETQYF. CDR3 coding DNA: TGCAGTGCTAGGCTGGCGGGAACCCGGAGGGAGACCCAGTACTTC.

V is TRBV10-3 and J is TRBJ2-3; 9 nucleotides agree with TRBD2. The V gene's germline CDR1 is ENHRY and CDR2 SYGVKD. J gave up 1 base and V 4 bases, and 9 bases lay outside the gene matches. CDR3 length equals 17 residues. As DNA, the CDR3 is TGTGCCATCAGTGCTGCAACTAGCGGGTTTCGCACAGATACGCAGTATTTT. Translated, it gives CAISAATSGFRTDTQYF.

This clonotype has a handful of counts. Mismatch with germline at one junction end may stem from a read error. The chain couples TRBV6-6 to TRBJ2-5, with D possibly being TRBD2 (7 bases). The CDR3 loop spans 14 amino acids. Germline V gene sequence: CDR1 MNHNY, CDR2 SVGAGI (reference sequence). The CDR3 bases are TGTGCCGGACGAACTAGCGCGGAGGGGGAGACCCGGTACTTC. Translating gives CAGRTSAEGETRYF.

Worth noting for this clonotype: The CDR3 ends on some other residue instead of the conserved phenylalanine or tryptophan, so this is likely a read error. This chain joins TRBV15 and TRBJ2-1, with 8 bases matching TRBD1. This CDR3 comprises 15 residues. V dropped 3 bases and J dropped 6; count of bases not matched to a gene: 7. The germline gives CDR1 LNHNV, CDR2 YYDKDF (reference sequence). In DNA, the CDR3 is TGTGCCACCAGCAGGGGACAGGTGGGGACCAATGAGCAGTTCCCC. It codes for CATSRGQVGTNEQFP.

This clonotype was counted many times. The chain joins TRBV19 to TRBJ1-2, with D uncertain. Trimming removed 3 bases at V and 3 bases at J, with 14 bases between. Germline V gene data show CDR1 as LNHDA and CDR2 as SQIVND (reference sequence). The CDR3 is 15 amino acids. The CDR3 is CASSIPLGAHYGYTF. CDR3 bases: TGTGCCAGTAGTATCCCCTTGGGTGCGCACTATGGCTACACCTTC.

This clonotype came up many times. The rearrangement uses TRBV7-2 and TRBJ2-2; tentatively, D is TRBD2 (6 bases). CDR3 length: 16 residues. Deletions cut 4 bases from V and 7 bases from J, with 19 bases between. Germline CDR1 reads SGHTA; CDR2 reads FQGNSA. The CDR3 spells CASSYRIPGGVGELFF. CDR3 DNA: TGTGCCAGCAGCTACCGGATTCCCGGAGGGGTCGGGGAGCTGTTTTTT.

This clonotype appeared many times. The chain combines TRBV5-6 with TRBJ2-1; no definite D call. Germline V CDR1 and CDR2: SGHDT, YYEEEE. V lost 1 base, J lost 6 bases, and 14 bases lay in between. CDR3 size: 15 residues. DNA of the CDR3: TGTGCCAGCAGCTTGTCCCGGGTGACCTTCAATGAGCAGTTCTTC. This translates into CASSLSRVTFNEQFF.

There are many counts of this clonotype. The rearrangement joins TRBV15 to TRBJ2-7, with 11 nucleotides matching TRBD1. CDR1 is LNHNV and CDR2 is YYDKDF in the germline V gene (reference sequence). This CDR3 has 14 residues. With V trimmed by 5 bases and J by 3 bases, 3 bases remained unmatched. This CDR3 reads CATSHGTGGYEQYF. DNA of the CDR3: TGTGCCACCAGCCACGGGACAGGGGGCTACGAGCAGTACTTC.

This clonotype was seen ten or more times. The rearrangement uses TRBV5-6 and TRBJ1-6, with D unresolved. The CDR3 has 17 amino acids. The V end lost 0 bases, the J end lost 8 bases, and 18 bases lay between the germline ends. Germline V gene data show CDR1 as SGHDT and CDR2 as YYEEEE. The CDR3 bases are TGTGCCAGCAGCTTGGCGAGTCGAGGTGCGGGGTATTCACCCCTCCACTTT. The encoded protein is CASSLASRGAGYSPLHF.

The genes are TRBV5-4 and TRBJ2-5; possibly TRBD2 for D (6 bases). CDR1 is SGHNT, CDR2 YYREEE, per germline (reference sequence). The germline V and J ends were trimmed by 4 bases and 2 bases, with 21 bases remaining between them. This CDR3 region has 17 residues. In DNA, the CDR3 is TGTGCCAGCAGCATGGGACTCCCTGGCCCGCTACAAGAGACCCAGTACTTC. Its protein product is CASSMGLPGPLQETQYF.

The rearrangement joins TRBV20-1 to TRBJ1-4; D is uncertain. This CDR3 is 13 amino acids long. The V gene's germline CDR1 is DFQATT and CDR2 SNEGSKA (reference sequence). Trimming left V 4 bases short and J 5 bases short, with 11 bases between. For the CDR3, the DNA is TGCAGTGCTACCCACCGGAGAAATGAAAAACTGTTTTTT. It is translated as CSATHRRNEKLFF.

This clonotype was picked up many times. CDR3 in DNA: TGTGCCAGCAGCCAAATAGGAACCCGTTCCTACGAGCAGTACTTC. Translation: CASSQIGTRSYEQYF. The chain recombines TRBV4-2 with TRBJ2-7; D is unresolved. Germline lookup yields CDR1 LGHNA and CDR2 YNFKEQ. The CDR3 consists of 15 residues. Trimming cost V 2 bases and J 1 base, with 12 bases left between them.

The table lists this clonotype with many counts. The chain carries TRBV4-3 and TRBJ2-2; D not certain. V gave up 2 bases and J gave up 0 bases, with 7 bases separating them. This CDR3 has 15 amino acids. Looked up from germline, CDR1 is LGHNA and CDR2 is YSLEER. The CDR3 is CASSQWLSNTGELFF. DNA of the CDR3: TGCGCCAGCAGCCAATGGCTATCGAACACCGGGGAGCTGTTTTTT.

As for this clonotype: This sequence may be a read error, since a much larger clone differs from it by one base. The genes are TRBV9 and TRBJ2-7, with D maybe TRBD1 (5 bases). The V end lost 1 base, the J end lost 3 bases, and 14 bases lay between the germline ends. The germline gives CDR1 SGDLS, CDR2 YYNGEE. The CDR3 is 15 amino acids. CDR3 in amino acids: CASSVSAGPNYEQYF. The CDR3 DNA reads as TGTGCCAGCAGCGTATCGGCAGGGCCCAACTACGAGCAGTACTTC.

As concerns this clonotype: At one end the junction does not follow the germline gene, possibly because of a read error. The gene calls are TRBV4-1 and TRBJ2-3; TRBD2 might be the D (5 bases). From germline, CDR1 is MGHRA and CDR2 YSYEKL. This CDR3 spans 15 amino acids. CDR3 sequence: CASSLLGLSTATQYF. CDR3 bases: TGCGCCAGCAGCCTATTAGGACTCAGCACAGCTACGCAGTATTTT.

This clonotype was seen many times. This chain uses TRBV20-1 with TRBJ2-3; D not resolved. Trimming cost V 0 bases and J 12 bases, with 13 bases left between them. CDR3 length: 12 residues. CDR1 is DFQATT and CDR2 is SNEGSKA in the germline V gene (reference sequence). The CDR3 spells CSARERFSNQYF. In DNA, the CDR3 is TGCAGTGCTAGAGAGCGCTTCAGCAACCAGTATTTT.

Notes on this clonotype: This may stem from a read error, because a much larger clone lies one nucleotide away. J is TRBJ1-4 and V is TRBV19; TRBD1 aligns across 7 bases. The germline gives CDR1 LNHDA, CDR2 SQIVND (reference sequence). CDR3 length: 14 amino acids. After removal of 8 bases from V and 3 bases from J, the junction contained 6 bases not matched to a gene. DNA of the CDR3: TGTGCCAGTGCCACAGGGGCCTCTAATGAAAAACTGTTTTTT. Residues: CASATGASNEKLFF.

About this clonotype itself: A much larger clone lies one base from this, so it may be a read error. V usage is TRBV19 and J usage is TRBJ2-1; 8 bases are a match to TRBD2. Germline CDR1 and CDR2: LNHDA and SQIVND (reference sequence). The CDR3 has 19 residues. The CDR3 loop reads CASSIRSWLAGSSCNEQFF. The CDR3, as DNA: TGTGCCAGTAGTATACGGTCGTGGCTAGCGGGTTCCTCCTGCAATGAGCAGTTCTTC.

The V call is TRBV6-5, the J call TRBJ2-2; 8 positions agree with TRBD2. The V gene's germline CDR1 is MNHEY and CDR2 SVGAGI. J was trimmed by 4 bases and V by 4 bases; bases with no gene match: 11. The CDR3 runs to 17 residues. CDR3 sequence reads: CASSFEAGVLGTGELFF. The DNA for the CDR3 is TGTGCCAGCAGTTTCGAAGCGGGAGTTCTGGGCACCGGGGAGCTGTTTTTT.